The next 18 T cell receptor beta chains were all read from a single sample in a study of radiotherapy plus CTLA-4 blockade in lung cancer. TCRdb's table, derived via immunoSEQ multiplex PCR, lists solely in-frame clones and lacks some. This sample has 40,000 to 45,000 clones, with about 77% found just once. The starting material was peripheral blood, obtained from a patient treated with radiotherapy plus ipilimumab. The receptors originated from a human donor with non-small cell lung cancer who had stable disease on radiotherapy plus ipilimumab.

This clone was counted a few times. Here the CDR3 reads CASSPLQGNSEQYF. The CDR3 region has the DNA TGTGCCAGCTCACCACTACAGGGTAATTCGGAGCAGTACTTC. The rearrangement uses TRBV18 and TRBJ2-7; a weak D match, TRBD1 (6 bases). CDR3 length equals 14 residues. Germline V gene sequence: CDR1 KGHSH, CDR2 LQKENI. V dropped 1 base and J dropped 7 bases, with 14 bases sitting between them.

The CDR3 DNA is TGTGCCAGCACCCCGGGGAGGCCACAGGAGACCCAGTACTTC. Translating gives CASTPGRPQETQYF. V usage is TRBV7-6 and J usage is TRBJ2-5, with a weak D call TRBD2 (6 bases). The CDR3 length is 14 residues. The V gene lost 7 bases and the J gene lost 5 bases, with 17 bases spanning the gap. Germline CDR1 is SGHVS and CDR2 is FNYEAQ.

The rearrangement links TRBV5-1 to TRBJ1-2; D is possibly TRBD1 (5 bases). Trimming stripped 0 bases from V and 8 bases from J, with 14 bases between. CDR1 and CDR2 from the germline V gene are SGHRS and YFSETQ. The CDR3 contains 14 residues. The CDR3 DNA follows: TGCGCCAGCAGCTTGGTCAGGGAAGGGGCCGGCTACACCTTC. It yields the protein CASSLVREGAGYTF.

This chain links TRBV20-1 with TRBJ1-4; D is uncertain. Germline V gene lookup returns CDR1 DFQATT and CDR2 SNEGSKA (reference sequence). With 7 bases removed from V and 6 bases from J, the gap between germline ends came to 9 bases. CDR3 length: 11 residues. Here the CDR3 DNA reads TGCAGTGTTAGGGCATATGAAAAACTGTTTTTT. Amino acid sequence: CSVRAYEKLFF.

V is TRBV5-1 and J is TRBJ2-5, with 8 bases fitting TRBD1. Germline V gene sequence: CDR1 SGHRS, CDR2 YFSETQ. The CDR3 loop spans 15 amino acids. The J segment lost 5 bases and the V segment lost 4 bases, leaving 10 bases of the junction unmatched. CDR3 residues: CASSPTGTGRETQYF. The CDR3, as DNA: TGCGCCAGCAGCCCGACAGGGACAGGCCGGGAGACCCAGTACTTC.

This rearrangement joins TRBV12-5 to TRBJ2-3; a possible D gene is TRBD2 (6 bases). This CDR3 is 16 amino acids long. V was clipped by 6 bases and J by 8 bases, with 24 bases between them. Per germline, CDR1 LGHNT and CDR2 FRNRAP. The CDR3 nucleotides read TGTGCTAGTGGAGCGCGGGGTGCAGGGACGGTGGTTACGCAGTATTTT. Protein: CASGARGAGTVVTQYF.

The CDR3 protein is CASSLAWVTDNNEQFF. In nucleotides, the CDR3 is TGTGCCAGCAGCTTGGCCTGGGTGACAGATAACAATGAGCAGTTCTTC. V gene TRBV5-6 combines with J gene TRBJ2-1; D is possibly TRBD1 (5 bases). CDR1 and CDR2 from the germline V gene are SGHDT and YYEEEE. This CDR3 comprises 16 residues. The V gene lost 0 bases and the J gene lost 5 bases, with 15 bases spanning the gap.

The V gene is TRBV5-1, the J gene TRBJ1-6, with D unclear. The CDR3 contains 14 residues. V was shortened by 0 bases and J by 7 bases, with 8 bases between the two germline ends. CDR1 and CDR2 from the germline V gene are SGHRS and YFSETQ. The CDR3 DNA is TGCGCCAGCAGCTTGGTGGCGGCGAATTCACCCCTCCACTTT. Its translation: CASSLVAANSPLHF. The variable domain in full, with the rest retrieved from reference TRBV5-1 and TRBJ1-6, is KAGVTQTPRYLIKTRGQQVTLSCSPISGHRSVSWYQQTPGQGLQFLFEYFSETQRNKGNFPGRFSGRQFSNSRSEMNVSTLELGDSALYLCASSLVAANSPLHFGNGTRLTVT.

This chain joins TRBV7-2 and TRBJ1-1; 12 bases line up with TRBD1. CDR3 length: 16 residues. V trimming: 4 bases; J trimming: 3 bases; junction bases outside the gene matches: 6. CDR1 is SGHTA and CDR2 is FQGNSA in the germline V gene. The CDR3 region is CASSWGQGAGHTEAFF. DNA for the CDR3: TGTGCCAGCAGCTGGGGACAGGGGGCCGGGCACACTGAAGCTTTCTTT.

This sequence joins TRBV14 and TRBJ2-3; TRBD1 aligns across 11 bases. The CDR3 runs to 14 residues. J was trimmed by 9 bases and V by 3 bases; bases with no gene match: 5. Germline loops: CDR1 SGHDN, CDR2 FVKESK. CDR3 DNA sequence: TGTGCCAGCAGCCAGCGTCGGACAGGGGGCACGCAGTATTTT. As protein: CASSQRRTGGTQYF. Drawing the rest from reference TRBV14 and TRBJ2-3, the complete variable domain is EAGVTQFPSHSVIEKGQTVTLRCDPISGHDNLYWYRRVMGKEIKFLLHFVKESKQDESGMPNNRFLAERTGGTYSTLKVQPAELEDSGVYFCASSQRRTGGTQYFGPGTRLTVL.

The chain recombines TRBV27 with TRBJ2-6, with 7 positions matching TRBD1. Looked up from germline, CDR1 is MNHEY and CDR2 is SMNVEV (reference sequence). After removal of 4 bases from V and 2 bases from J, the junction contained 5 bases not matched to a gene. The CDR3 is 16 residues long. CDR3 DNA: TGTGCCAGCAGTTGGCGACAGGGAACTGGGGCCAACGTCCTGACTTTC. It yields the protein CASSWRQGTGANVLTF.

The chain employs TRBV14 and TRBJ2-7; the match to TRBD2 covers 7 bases. The germline gives CDR1 SGHDN, CDR2 FVKESK. The CDR3 covers 15 residues. V shed 4 bases, J shed 4 bases, and the junction held 10 bases outside the gene matches. CDR3: CASSPQIGRRYEQYF. CDR3 nucleotide sequence: TGTGCCAGCAGCCCGCAAATCGGGAGGAGGTACGAGCAGTACTTC.

The CDR3 region is CASRTRGEGTGELFF. CDR3 in DNA: TGTGCCAGCAGGACCCGGGGGGAGGGCACCGGGGAGCTGTTTTTT. The J gene is TRBJ2-2, the V gene TRBV6-1, with 7 bases that match TRBD2. Per germline, CDR1 MNHNS and CDR2 SASEGT. V lost 6 bases, J lost 4 bases, and 8 bases stayed unmatched. CDR3 length: 15 residues.

The chain carries TRBV6-1 and TRBJ2-5; D may be TRBD2 (5 bases). The CDR3 contains 15 residues. V gave up 5 bases and J gave up 4 bases, with 17 bases separating them. CDR1 and CDR2 from the germline V gene are MNHNS and SASEGT. The CDR3 loop reads CASSTPARGGETQYF. CDR3 bases: TGTGCCAGCAGTACCCCCGCTCGGGGTGGAGAGACCCAGTACTTC.

This chain connects TRBV9 to TRBJ1-1; D unresolved. Trimming took 0 bases from V and 4 from J, leaving 10 bases between them. CDR3 length: 14 amino acids. Germline V gene sequence: CDR1 SGDLS, CDR2 YYNGEE. The CDR3 reads CASSVGSVSTEAFF. CDR3 bases: TGTGCCAGCAGCGTAGGGTCGGTGAGCACTGAAGCTTTCTTT.

J is TRBJ1-2 and V is TRBV2, with D perhaps TRBD1 (5 bases). CDR1 and CDR2 (germline): SNHLY, FYNNEI. Trimming cost V 5 bases and J 2 bases, with 12 bases left between them. The CDR3 is made up of 14 amino acids. As DNA, the CDR3 is TGTGCCAGCAGTCCGGGACTCCAGAACTATGGCTACACCTTC. Residues: CASSPGLQNYGYTF. Together with reference TRBV2 and TRBJ1-2, the CDR3 gives the full variable domain: EPEVTQTPSHQVTQMGQEVILRCVPISNHLYFYWYRQILGQKVEFLVSFYNNEISEKSEIFDDQFSVERPDGSNFTLKIRSTKLEDSAMYFCASSPGLQNYGYTFGSGTRLTVV.

The V gene is TRBV5-6, the J gene TRBJ1-1; D might be TRBD1 (6 bases). The length of the CDR3 is 14 residues. CDR1 and CDR2 (germline): SGHDT, YYEEEE. V lost 3 bases, J lost 1 base, and 10 bases lay in between. For the CDR3, the DNA is TGTGCCAGCAGCTGGGGGCGACCGAACACTGAAGCTTTCTTT. The encoded protein is CASSWGRPNTEAFF.

V is TRBV27 and J is TRBJ1-1, with D possibly TRBD1 on 5 matching bases. The germline V gene encodes CDR1 MNHEY and CDR2 SMNVEV (reference sequence). Trimming shortened V by 3 bases and J by 7 bases, and 15 bases separated the two germline ends. The CDR3 has 14 amino acids. The CDR3 DNA follows: TGTGCCAGCAGTTTCGCCGACAGACAGAGTGAAGCTTTCTTT. It translates to CASSFADRQSEAFF.